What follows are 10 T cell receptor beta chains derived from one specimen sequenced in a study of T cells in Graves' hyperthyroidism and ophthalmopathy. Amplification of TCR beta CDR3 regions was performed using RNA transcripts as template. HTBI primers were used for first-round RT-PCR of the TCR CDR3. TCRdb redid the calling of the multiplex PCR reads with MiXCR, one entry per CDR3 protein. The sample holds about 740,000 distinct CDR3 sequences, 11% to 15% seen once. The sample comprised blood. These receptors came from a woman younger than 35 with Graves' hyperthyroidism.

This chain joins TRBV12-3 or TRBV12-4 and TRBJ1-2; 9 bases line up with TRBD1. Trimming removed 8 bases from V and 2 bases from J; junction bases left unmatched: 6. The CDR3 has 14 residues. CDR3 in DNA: TGTGCCAGCTCGGGACAGGGACAGAACTATGGCTACACCTTC. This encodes CASSGQGQNYGYTF.

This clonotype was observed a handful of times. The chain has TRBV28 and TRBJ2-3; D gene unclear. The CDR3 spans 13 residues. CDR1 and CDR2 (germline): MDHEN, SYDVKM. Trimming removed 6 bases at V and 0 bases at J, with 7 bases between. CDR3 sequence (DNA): TGTGCCAGCAGACCACAGAGCACAGATACGCAGTATTTT. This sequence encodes CASRPQSTDTQYF.

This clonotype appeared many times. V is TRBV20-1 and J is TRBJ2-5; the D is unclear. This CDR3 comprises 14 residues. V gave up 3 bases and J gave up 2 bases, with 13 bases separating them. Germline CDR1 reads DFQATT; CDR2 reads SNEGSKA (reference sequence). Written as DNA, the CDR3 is TGCAGTGCTAGGAGTTTAGGACGACAAGAGACCCAGTACTTC. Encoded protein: CSARSLGRQETQYF.

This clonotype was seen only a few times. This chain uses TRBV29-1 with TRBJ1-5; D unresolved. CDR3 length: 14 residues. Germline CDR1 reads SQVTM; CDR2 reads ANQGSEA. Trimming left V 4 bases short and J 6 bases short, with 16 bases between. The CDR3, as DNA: TGCAGCGTTGTCGGCCCCCCCCGGGGTCAGCCCCAGCATTTT. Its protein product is CSVVGPPRGQPQHF.

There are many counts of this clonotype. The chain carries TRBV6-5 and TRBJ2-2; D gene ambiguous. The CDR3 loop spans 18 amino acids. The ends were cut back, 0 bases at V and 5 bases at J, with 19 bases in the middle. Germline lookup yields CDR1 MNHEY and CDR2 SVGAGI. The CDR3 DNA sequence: TGTGCCAGCAGTTACTCGAGAAAAGAGCTAGGGATTACCGGGGAGCTGTTTTTT. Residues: CASSYSRKELGITGELFF.

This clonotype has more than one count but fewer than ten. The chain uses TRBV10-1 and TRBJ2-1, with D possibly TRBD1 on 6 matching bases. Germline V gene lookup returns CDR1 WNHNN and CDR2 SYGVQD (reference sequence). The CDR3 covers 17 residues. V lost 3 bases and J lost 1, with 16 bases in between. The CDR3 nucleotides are TGCGCCAGCAGTGACTTACAGGGTCATGGGTCCTACAATGAGCAGTTCTTC. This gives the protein CASSDLQGHGSYNEQFF.

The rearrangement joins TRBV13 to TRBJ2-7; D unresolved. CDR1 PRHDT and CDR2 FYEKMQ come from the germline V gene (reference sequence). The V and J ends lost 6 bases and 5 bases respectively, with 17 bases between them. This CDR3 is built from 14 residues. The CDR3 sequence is CASSSPAKTHEQYF. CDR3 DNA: TGTGCCAGCAGTTCACCGGCCAAAACCCACGAGCAGTACTTC. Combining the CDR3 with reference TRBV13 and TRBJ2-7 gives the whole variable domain AAGVIQSPRHLIKEKRETATLKCYPIPRHDTVYWYQQGPGQDPQFLISFYEKMQSDKGSIPDRFSAQQFSDYHSELNMSSLELGDSALYFCASSSPAKTHEQYFGPGTRLTVT.

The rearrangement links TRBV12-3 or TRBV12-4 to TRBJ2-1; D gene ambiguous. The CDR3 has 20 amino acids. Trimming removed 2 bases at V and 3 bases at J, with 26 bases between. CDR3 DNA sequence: TGTGCCAGCAGTTTATACGTTTATGAAAGTGGCAGAGAGTTCTACAATGAGCAGTTCTTC. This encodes CASSLYVYESGREFYNEQFF.

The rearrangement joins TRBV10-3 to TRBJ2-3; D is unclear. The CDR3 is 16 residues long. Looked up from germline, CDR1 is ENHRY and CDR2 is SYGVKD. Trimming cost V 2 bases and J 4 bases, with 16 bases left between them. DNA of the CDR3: TGTGCCATCAGTGAGACCACGGGCCCTACCCCAGATACGCAGTATTTT. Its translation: CAISETTGPTPDTQYF.

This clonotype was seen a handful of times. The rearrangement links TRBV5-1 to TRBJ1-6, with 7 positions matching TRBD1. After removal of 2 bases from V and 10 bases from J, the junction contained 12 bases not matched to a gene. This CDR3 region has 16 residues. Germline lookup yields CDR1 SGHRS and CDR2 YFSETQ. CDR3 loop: CASSLRSQGVESPLHF. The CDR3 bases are TGCGCCAGCAGCTTACGGTCCCAGGGGGTAGAATCACCCCTCCACTTT.